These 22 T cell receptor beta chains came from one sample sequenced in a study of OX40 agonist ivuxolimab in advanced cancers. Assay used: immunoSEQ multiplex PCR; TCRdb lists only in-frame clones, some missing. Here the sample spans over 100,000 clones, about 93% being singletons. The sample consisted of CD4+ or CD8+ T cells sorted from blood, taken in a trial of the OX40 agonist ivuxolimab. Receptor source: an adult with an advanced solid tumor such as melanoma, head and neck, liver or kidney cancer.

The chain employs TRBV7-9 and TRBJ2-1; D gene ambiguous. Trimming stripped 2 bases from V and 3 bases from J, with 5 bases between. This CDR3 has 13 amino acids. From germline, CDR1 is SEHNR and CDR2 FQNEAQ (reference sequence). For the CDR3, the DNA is TGTGCCAGCAGCTTAACGGTCTACAATGAGCAGTTCTTC. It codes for CASSLTVYNEQFF.

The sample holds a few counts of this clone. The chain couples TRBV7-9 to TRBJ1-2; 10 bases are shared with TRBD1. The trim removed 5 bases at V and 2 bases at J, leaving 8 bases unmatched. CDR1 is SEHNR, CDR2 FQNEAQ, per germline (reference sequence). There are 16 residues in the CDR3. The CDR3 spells CASSRGTGERNYGYTF. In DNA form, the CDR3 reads TGTGCCAGCAGCCGAGGGACAGGGGAAAGGAACTATGGCTACACCTTC.

The DNA for the CDR3 is TGTGCCAGCAGTTCGTTTGGAGCCTACAATCAGCCCCAGCATTTT. Its protein is CASSSFGAYNQPQHF. The chain recombines TRBV6-5 with TRBJ1-5; D ambiguous. Trimming removed 4 bases from V and 3 bases from J, with 13 bases in between. The CDR3 runs to 15 residues. Germline V lookup: CDR1 MNHEY, CDR2 SVGAGI.

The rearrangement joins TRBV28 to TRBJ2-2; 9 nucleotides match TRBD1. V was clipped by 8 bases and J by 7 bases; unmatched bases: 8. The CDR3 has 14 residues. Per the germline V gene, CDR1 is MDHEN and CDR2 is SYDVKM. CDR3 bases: TGTGCCAGCGGCGACAGGGGGTCTGTCGGGGAGCTGTTTTTT. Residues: CASGDRGSVGELFF.

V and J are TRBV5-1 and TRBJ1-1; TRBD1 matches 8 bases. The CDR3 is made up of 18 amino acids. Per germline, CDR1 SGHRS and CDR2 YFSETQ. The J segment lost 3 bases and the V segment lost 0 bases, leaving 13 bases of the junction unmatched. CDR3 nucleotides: TGCGCCAGCAGCTTGGCCTCAGGGGGCGGAACGATAGACACTGAAGCTTTCTTT. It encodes CASSLASGGGTIDTEAFF.

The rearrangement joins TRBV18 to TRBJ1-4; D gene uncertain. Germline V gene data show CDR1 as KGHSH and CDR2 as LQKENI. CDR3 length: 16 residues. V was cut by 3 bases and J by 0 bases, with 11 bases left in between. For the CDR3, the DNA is TGTGCCAGCTCACCGACAACGAGCGCAACTAATGAAAAACTGTTTTTT. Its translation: CASSPTTSATNEKLFF. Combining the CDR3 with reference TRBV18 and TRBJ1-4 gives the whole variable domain NAGVMQNPRHLVRRRGQEARLRCSPMKGHSHVYWYRQLPEEGLKFMVYLQKENIIDESGMPKERFSAEFPKEGPSILRIQQVVRGDSAAYFCASSPTTSATNEKLFFGSGTQLSVL.

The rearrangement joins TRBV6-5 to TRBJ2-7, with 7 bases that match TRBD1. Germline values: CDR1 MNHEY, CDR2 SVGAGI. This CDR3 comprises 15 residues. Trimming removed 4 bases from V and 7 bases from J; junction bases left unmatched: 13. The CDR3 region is CASSWGPNTGEEQYF. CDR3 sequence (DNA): TGTGCCAGCAGTTGGGGGCCAAATACAGGGGAAGAGCAGTACTTC.

As DNA, the CDR3 is TGTGCCAGCAGTTTAGGAAGGGCGGGCTATGGCTACACCTTC. It yields the protein CASSLGRAGYGYTF. The chain uses TRBV28 and TRBJ1-2; unclear D gene. V lost 2 bases, J lost 4 bases, and 11 bases lay in between. This CDR3 spans 14 amino acids. The germline gives CDR1 MDHEN, CDR2 SYDVKM.

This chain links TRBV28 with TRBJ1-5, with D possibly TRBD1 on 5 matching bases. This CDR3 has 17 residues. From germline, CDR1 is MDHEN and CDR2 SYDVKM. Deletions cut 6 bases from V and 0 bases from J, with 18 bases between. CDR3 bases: TGTGCCAGCAGCCTGGGGCAGGGCAGGTATAGCAATCAGCCCCAGCATTTT. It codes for CASSLGQGRYSNQPQHF.

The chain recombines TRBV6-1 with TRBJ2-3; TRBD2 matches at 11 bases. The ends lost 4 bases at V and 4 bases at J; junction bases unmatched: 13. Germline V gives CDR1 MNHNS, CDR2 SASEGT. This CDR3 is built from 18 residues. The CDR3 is CASSASRQVAGGADTQYF. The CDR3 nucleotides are TGTGCCAGCAGTGCCTCACGTCAGGTAGCGGGAGGGGCAGATACGCAGTATTTT.

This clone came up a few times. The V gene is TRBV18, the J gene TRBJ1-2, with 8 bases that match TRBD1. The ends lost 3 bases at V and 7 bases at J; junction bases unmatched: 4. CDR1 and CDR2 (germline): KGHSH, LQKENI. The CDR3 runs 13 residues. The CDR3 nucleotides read TGTGCCAGCTCACCGGTCGGACAGGGTGGCTACACCTTC. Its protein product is CASSPVGQGGYTF.

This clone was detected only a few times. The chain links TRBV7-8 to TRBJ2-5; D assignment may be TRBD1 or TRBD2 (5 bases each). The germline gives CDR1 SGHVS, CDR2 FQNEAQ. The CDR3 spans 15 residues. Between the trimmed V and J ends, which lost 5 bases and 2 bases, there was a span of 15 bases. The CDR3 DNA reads TGTGCCAGCAGCGGGTCCGGGACGGTACAAGAGACCCAGTACTTC. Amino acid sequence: CASSGSGTVQETQYF.

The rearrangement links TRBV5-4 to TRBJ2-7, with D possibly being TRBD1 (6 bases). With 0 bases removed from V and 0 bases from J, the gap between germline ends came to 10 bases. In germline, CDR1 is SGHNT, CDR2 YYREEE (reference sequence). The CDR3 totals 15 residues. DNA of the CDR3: TGTGCCAGCAGCTTGGCCGGGACACTCTCCTACGAGCAGTACTTC. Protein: CASSLAGTLSYEQYF.

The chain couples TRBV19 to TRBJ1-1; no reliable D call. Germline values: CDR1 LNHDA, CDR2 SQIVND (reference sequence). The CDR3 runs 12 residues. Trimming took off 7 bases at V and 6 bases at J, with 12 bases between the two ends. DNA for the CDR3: TGTGCCAGTATGTCGGTGTACGCTGAAGCTTTCTTT. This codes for CASMSVYAEAFF.

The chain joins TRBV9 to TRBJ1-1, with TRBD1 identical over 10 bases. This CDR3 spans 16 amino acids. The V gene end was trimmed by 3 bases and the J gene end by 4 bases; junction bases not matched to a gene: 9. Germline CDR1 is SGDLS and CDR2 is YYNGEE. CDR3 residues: CASSALLGTGVTEAFF. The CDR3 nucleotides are TGTGCCAGCAGCGCGCTCCTTGGGACAGGGGTCACTGAAGCTTTCTTT.

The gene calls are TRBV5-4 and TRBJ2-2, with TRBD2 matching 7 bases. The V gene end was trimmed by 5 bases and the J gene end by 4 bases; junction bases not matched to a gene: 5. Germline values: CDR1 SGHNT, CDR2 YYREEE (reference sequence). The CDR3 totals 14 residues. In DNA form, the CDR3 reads TGTGCCAGCAGACACGGGGGGTCCACCGGGGAGCTGTTTTTT. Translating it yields CASRHGGSTGELFF.

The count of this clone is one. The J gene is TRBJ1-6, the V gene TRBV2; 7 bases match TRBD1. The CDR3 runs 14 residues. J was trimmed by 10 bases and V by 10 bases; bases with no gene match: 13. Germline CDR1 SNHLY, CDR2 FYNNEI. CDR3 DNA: TGTGCCACCCGACGGGACAGTCTGGGGTCACCCCTCCACTTT. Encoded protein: CATRRDSLGSPLHF.

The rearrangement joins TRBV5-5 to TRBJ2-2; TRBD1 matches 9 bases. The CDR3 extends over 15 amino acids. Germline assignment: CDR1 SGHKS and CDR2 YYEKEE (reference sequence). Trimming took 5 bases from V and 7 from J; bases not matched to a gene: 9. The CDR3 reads CASRVPGQGNGELFF. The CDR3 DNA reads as TGTGCCAGCAGGGTACCAGGACAGGGGAACGGGGAGCTGTTTTTT.

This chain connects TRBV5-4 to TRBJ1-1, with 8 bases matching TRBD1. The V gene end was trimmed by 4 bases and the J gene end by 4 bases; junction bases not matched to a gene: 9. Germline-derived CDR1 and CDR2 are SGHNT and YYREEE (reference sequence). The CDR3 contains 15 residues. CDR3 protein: CASSPRQGKSTEAFF. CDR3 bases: TGTGCCAGCAGCCCCAGACAGGGGAAGTCCACTGAAGCTTTCTTT.

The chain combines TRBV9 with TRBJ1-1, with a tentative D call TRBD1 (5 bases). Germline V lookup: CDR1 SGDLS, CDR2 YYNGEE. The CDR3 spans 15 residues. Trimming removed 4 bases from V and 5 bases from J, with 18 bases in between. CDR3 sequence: CASSPPGTLRTEAFF. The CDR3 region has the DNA TGTGCCAGCAGCCCCCCAGGGACTCTACGGACTGAAGCTTTCTTT.

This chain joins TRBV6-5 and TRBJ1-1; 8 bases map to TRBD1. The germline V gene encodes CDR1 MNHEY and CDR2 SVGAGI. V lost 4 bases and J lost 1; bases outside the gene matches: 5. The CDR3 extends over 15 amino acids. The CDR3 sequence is CASSSPGTGNTEAFF. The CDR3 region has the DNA TGTGCCAGCAGTTCTCCCGGGACAGGGAACACTGAAGCTTTCTTT.

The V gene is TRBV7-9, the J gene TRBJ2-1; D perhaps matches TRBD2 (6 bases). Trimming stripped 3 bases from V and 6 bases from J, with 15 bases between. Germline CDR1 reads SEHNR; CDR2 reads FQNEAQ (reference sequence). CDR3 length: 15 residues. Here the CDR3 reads CASSFRPGTSNEQFF. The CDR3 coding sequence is TGTGCCAGCAGCTTTCGCCCCGGGACTTCCAATGAGCAGTTCTTC.